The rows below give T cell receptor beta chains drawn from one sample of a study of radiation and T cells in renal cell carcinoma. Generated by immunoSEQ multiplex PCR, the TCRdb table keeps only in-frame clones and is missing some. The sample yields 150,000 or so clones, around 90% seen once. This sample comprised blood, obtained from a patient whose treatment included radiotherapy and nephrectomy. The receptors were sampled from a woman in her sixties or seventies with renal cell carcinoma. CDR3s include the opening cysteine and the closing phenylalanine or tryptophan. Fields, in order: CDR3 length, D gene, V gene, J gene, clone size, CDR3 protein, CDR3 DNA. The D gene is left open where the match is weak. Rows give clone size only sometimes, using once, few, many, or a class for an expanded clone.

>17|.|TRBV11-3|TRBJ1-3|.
CASSPGQHHPPGNTIYF
TGTGCCAGCAGCCCAGGACAGCATCACCCGCCTGGAAACACCATATATTTT
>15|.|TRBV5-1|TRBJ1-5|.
CASSLEWGSNQPQHF
TGCGCCAGCAGCTTGGAGTGGGGTAGCAATCAGCCCCAGCATTTT
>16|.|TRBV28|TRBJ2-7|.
CASRNRGGLEVYEQYF
TGTGCCAGCCGAAATAGGGGGGGCCTCGAGGTCTACGAGCAGTACTTC
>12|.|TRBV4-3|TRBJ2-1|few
CASSWGQGEQFF
TGCGCCAGCAGCTGGGGGCAAGGTGAGCAGTTCTTC
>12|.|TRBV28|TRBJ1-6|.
CASRGAKSPLHF
TGTGCCAGCAGGGGGGCCAAGTCACCCCTCCACTTT
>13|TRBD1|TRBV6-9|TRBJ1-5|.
CASGTGRNQPQHF
TGTGCCAGCGGGACAGGTAGGAATCAGCCCCAGCATTTT
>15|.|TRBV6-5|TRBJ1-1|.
CASSSPSQVIEEAFF
TGTGCCAGCAGTTCTCCCTCACAGGTGATTGAGGAAGCTTTCTTT
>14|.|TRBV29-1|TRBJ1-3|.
CSVGGATAGNTIYF
TGCAGCGTTGGAGGGGCGACAGCTGGAAACACCATATATTTT
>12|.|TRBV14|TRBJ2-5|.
CASSQDIKTQYF
TGTGCCAGCAGCCAAGACATAAAGACCCAGTACTTC
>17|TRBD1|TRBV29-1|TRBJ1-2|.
CSVIRRTGGVQSYGYTF
TGCAGCGTAATTCGACGGACAGGGGGGGTACAGAGCTATGGCTACACCTTC
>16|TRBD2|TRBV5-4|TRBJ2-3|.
CASSSPRRGGPDTQYF
TGTGCCAGCAGCTCGCCCCGACGGGGGGGCCCCGATACGCAGTATTTT
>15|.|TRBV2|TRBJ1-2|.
CASSSDRSANYGYTF
TGTGCCAGCAGCTCGGATAGGTCTGCTAACTATGGCTACACCTTC
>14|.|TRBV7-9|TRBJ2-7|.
CTSSLAAGTSEQYF
TGTACCAGCAGCTTAGCGGCAGGGACCTCCGAGCAGTACTTC
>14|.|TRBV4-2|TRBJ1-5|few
CASSQDFLGTAQHF
TGTGCCAGCAGCCAAGATTTTCTGGGCACTGCCCAGCATTTT